One and the same sample provided the 21 T cell receptor beta chains below, sequenced in a study of shared clonotypes between healthy human individuals. Profiled with immunoSEQ multiplex PCR; TCRdb holds only in-frame clones, not every one. This sample has roughly 650,000 clones, with more than 95% found just once. Specimen: naive CD4+ T cells sorted from blood. The subset is: CD45RA+ positively selected. The receptors originated from a woman aged 30 to 39 in good health.

The chain uses TRBV11-2 and TRBJ1-4, with 12 bases lining up with TRBD1. Per germline, CDR1 SGHAT and CDR2 FQNNGV. This CDR3 contains 16 residues. V lost 5 bases and J lost 0; bases outside the gene matches: 1. The CDR3 DNA is TGTGCCAGCAGCGGGACAGGGGGCGCAACTAATGAAAAACTGTTTTTT. It is translated as CASSGTGGATNEKLFF.

DNA of the CDR3: TGTGCCAGCAGCGGCGTAAGCGGGAGGGTGGCAGATACGCAGTATTTT. This sequence encodes CASSGVSGRVADTQYF. The J gene is TRBJ2-3, the V gene TRBV9, with 10 bases matching TRBD2. The trim removed 3 bases at V and 4 bases at J, leaving 8 bases unmatched. CDR3 length equals 16 residues. The V gene's germline CDR1 is SGDLS and CDR2 YYNGEE.

V usage is TRBV27 and J usage is TRBJ2-7; D is perhaps TRBD2 (5 bases). The CDR3 consists of 13 residues. Germline CDR1 and CDR2: MNHEY and SMNVEV (reference sequence). Trimming pared 3 bases from V and 2 bases from J, leaving 8 bases between. The CDR3 DNA sequence: TGTGCCAGCAGTTTTGAGGGTCCCTACGAGCAGTACTTC. It encodes CASSFEGPYEQYF.

This chain joins TRBV5-1 and TRBJ2-1; the D is unclear. The CDR3 consists of 15 residues. The V and J ends lost 4 bases and 0 bases respectively, with 11 bases between them. CDR1 is SGHRS, CDR2 YFSETQ, per germline. The CDR3 DNA sequence: TGCGCCAGCAGCCGCCTCACCGACTCCTACAATGAGCAGTTCTTC. This sequence encodes CASSRLTDSYNEQFF.

This chain links TRBV7-2 with TRBJ2-2; 10 bases are shared with TRBD2. The CDR3 extends over 14 amino acids. The germline V gene encodes CDR1 SGHTA and CDR2 FQGNSA. Trimming at V came to 6 bases and at J to 6 bases, leaving 4 bases not matched to a gene. CDR3 loop: CASRPSGSAGELFF. In DNA, the CDR3 is TGTGCCAGCAGACCTAGCGGGAGTGCCGGGGAGCTGTTTTTT. The full variable domain, with the rest looked up from reference TRBV7-2 and TRBJ2-2, is GAGVSQSPSNKVTEKGKDVELRCDPISGHTALYWYRQSLGQGLEFLIYFQGNSAPDKSGLPSDRFSAERTGGSVSTLTIQRTQQEDSAVYLCASRPSGSAGELFFGEGSRLTVL.

V usage is TRBV6-1 and J usage is TRBJ1-1; weak D call: TRBD1 (6 bases). The germline V and J ends were trimmed by 4 bases and 5 bases, with 17 bases remaining between them. CDR1 and CDR2 (germline): MNHNS, SASEGT. CDR3 length: 15 residues. DNA for the CDR3: TGTGCCAGCAGTGTCAAAGACAGGCCGGTAACTGAAGCTTTCTTT. It specifies CASSVKDRPVTEAFF.

J is TRBJ2-1 and V is TRBV10-1, with 10 bases that match TRBD1. The length of the CDR3 is 14 residues. Germline V gene sequence: CDR1 WNHNN, CDR2 SYGVQD (reference sequence). Trimming cost V 5 bases and J 11 bases; bases outside gene matches: 9. CDR3 DNA: TGCGCCAGCAGTTTCGGGACAGGGGAGAGTAAGCAGTTCTTC. Encoded protein: CASSFGTGESKQFF.

V and J are TRBV5-6 and TRBJ2-3; D call uncertain. Germline loops: CDR1 SGHDT, CDR2 YYEEEE. Between the trimmed V and J ends, which lost 4 bases and 11 bases, there was a span of 14 bases. The CDR3 length is 12 residues. This CDR3 reads CASSLFRGVQYF. The CDR3 DNA follows: TGTGCCAGCAGCCTATTTCGAGGAGTGCAGTATTTT.

The chain is built from TRBV5-4 and TRBJ2-7, with TRBD2 identical over 8 bases. In germline, CDR1 is SGHNT, CDR2 YYREEE (reference sequence). This CDR3 spans 17 amino acids. Losses at the gene ends were 1 base for V and 2 bases for J; bases not matched to a gene: 11. CDR3 nucleotides: TGTGCCAGCAGCTTGTTTTTGCGGGAGGTCCCTCCCTACGAGCAGTACTTC. This gives the protein CASSLFLREVPPYEQYF.

This clone was observed once. V is TRBV28 and J is TRBJ2-1, with a tentative D call TRBD2 (5 bases). In germline, CDR1 is MDHEN, CDR2 SYDVKM. The CDR3 is 12 amino acids. Trimming took 6 bases from V and 7 from J, leaving 10 bases between them. The CDR3 is CASSLQRNEQFF. The CDR3 DNA is TGTGCCAGCAGCCTCCAGCGGAATGAGCAGTTCTTC.

This sequence joins TRBV4-3 and TRBJ1-3, with no clear D. CDR1 LGHNA and CDR2 YSLEER come from the germline V gene. Deletions cut 5 bases from V and 3 bases from J, with 17 bases between. There are 16 residues in the CDR3. CDR3 sequence: CASSLAGIMSGNTIYF. CDR3 DNA: TGCGCCAGCAGCTTGGCAGGAATAATGAGTGGAAACACCATATATTTT.

This clone was counted a single time. The rearrangement links TRBV6-5 to TRBJ2-1; D perhaps matches TRBD2 (5 bases). Germline V gene lookup returns CDR1 MNHEY and CDR2 SVGAGI. V lost 7 bases to trimming and J lost 2 bases, with 15 bases between them. The CDR3 is 15 amino acids. The CDR3 protein is CASTHSSGPYNEQFF. The CDR3 DNA sequence: TGTGCCAGCACCCATTCCAGCGGTCCCTACAATGAGCAGTTCTTC.

The rearrangement links TRBV21-1 to TRBJ2-1; the table's D gene call, TRBD1, was not cross checked with the DNA. TRBV21-1 represents a pseudogene. This CDR3 is built from 17 residues. CDR3 sequence: CASSNNQPGPPNNEQFF. The DNA of the CDR3 is TGTGCCAGCAGCAATAACCAGCCTGGGCCGCCAAACAATGAGCAGTTCTTC.

The CDR3 bases are TGTGCCAGCAGTCCAAACAACAGGGCCACTGAAGCTTTCTTT. Translating gives CASSPNNRATEAFF. The chain couples TRBV6-5 to TRBJ1-1; D possibly corresponds to TRBD1 (6 bases). Germline V lookup: CDR1 MNHEY, CDR2 SVGAGI. The CDR3 runs to 14 residues. Between the trimmed V and J ends, which lost 5 bases and 4 bases, there was a span of 14 bases.

The CDR3 spells CAISAGSTDTQYF. DNA of the CDR3: TGTGCCATCAGTGCAGGGAGCACAGATACGCAGTATTTT. The rearrangement links TRBV10-3 to TRBJ2-3, with D maybe TRBD1 (5 bases). V shed 4 bases and J shed 0 bases, with 5 bases lying between them. There are 13 residues in the CDR3. Germline-derived CDR1 and CDR2 are ENHRY and SYGVKD.

The V call is TRBV20-1, the J call TRBJ2-5; D is unclear. The CDR3 has 11 amino acids. Trimming pared 5 bases from V and 2 bases from J, leaving 6 bases between. Germline CDR1 and CDR2: DFQATT and SNEGSKA (reference sequence). The chain's CDR3 is CSAQNQETQYF. CDR3 sequence (DNA): TGCAGTGCTCAAAATCAAGAGACCCAGTACTTC.

This rearrangement joins TRBV11-2 to TRBJ1-1; weak D call: TRBD1 (5 bases). CDR1 is SGHAT, CDR2 FQNNGV, per germline. This CDR3 is built from 15 residues. The V end lost 5 bases, the J end lost 1 base, and 14 bases lay between the germline ends. The CDR3 sequence: CASSALQAPNTEAFF. The CDR3 nucleotides are TGTGCCAGCAGCGCCCTACAGGCACCGAACACTGAAGCTTTCTTT.

The gene calls are TRBV5-1 and TRBJ2-2; 11 bases line up with TRBD2. The CDR3 is made up of 16 amino acids. In germline, CDR1 is SGHRS, CDR2 YFSETQ. J gave up 6 bases and V 3 bases, and 7 bases lay outside the gene matches. The CDR3 here is CASSSLTSGTAGELFF. CDR3 in DNA: TGCGCCAGCAGCTCCCTGACTAGCGGGACGGCCGGGGAGCTGTTTTTT.

The chain uses TRBV28 and TRBJ1-5; no clear D gene. Germline V gene sequence: CDR1 MDHEN, CDR2 SYDVKM. Trimming stripped 0 bases from V and 2 bases from J, with 5 bases between. This CDR3 is 14 amino acids long. CDR3 in DNA: TGTGCCAGCAGTTTATGGCAAGGCAATCAGCCCCAGCATTTT. Translation: CASSLWQGNQPQHF.

Concerning this clone: This sample includes further DNA sequences coding for the same CDR3. This rearrangement joins TRBV5-1 to TRBJ1-5; D gene uncertain. Looked up from germline, CDR1 is SGHRS and CDR2 is YFSETQ. The V and J ends lost 2 bases and 0 bases respectively, with 9 bases between them. The CDR3 is 15 residues long. Written as DNA, the CDR3 is TGCGCCAGCAGCTTAGGAGGGTCTAGCAATCAGCCCCAGCATTTT. This sequence encodes CASSLGGSSNQPQHF.

This clone was observed once. The chain links TRBV10-3 to TRBJ1-1, with D maybe TRBD1 (5 bases). Per germline, CDR1 ENHRY and CDR2 SYGVKD. The CDR3 covers 13 residues. The germline V and J ends were trimmed by 10 bases and 0 bases, with 12 bases remaining between them. The CDR3 bases are TGTGCCACTACAGGTAGCATGAACACTGAAGCTTTCTTT. Protein sequence: CATTGSMNTEAFF.